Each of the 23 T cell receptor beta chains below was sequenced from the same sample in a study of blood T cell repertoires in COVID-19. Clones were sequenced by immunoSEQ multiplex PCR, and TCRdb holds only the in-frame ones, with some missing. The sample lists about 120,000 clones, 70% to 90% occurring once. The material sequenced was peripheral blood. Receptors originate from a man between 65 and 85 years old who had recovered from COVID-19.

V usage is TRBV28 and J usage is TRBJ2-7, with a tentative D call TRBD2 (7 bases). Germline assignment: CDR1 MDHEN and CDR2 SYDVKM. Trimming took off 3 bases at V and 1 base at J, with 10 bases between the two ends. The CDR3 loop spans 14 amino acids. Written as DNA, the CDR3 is TGTGCCAGCAGTTTGAGGGGGGGGTCCTACGAGCAGTACTTC. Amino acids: CASSLRGGSYEQYF.

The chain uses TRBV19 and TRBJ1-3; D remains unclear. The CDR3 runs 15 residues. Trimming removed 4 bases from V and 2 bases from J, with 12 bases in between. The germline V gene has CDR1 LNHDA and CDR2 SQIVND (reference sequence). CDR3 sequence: CASSTTPPAGNTIYF. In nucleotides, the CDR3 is TGTGCCAGTAGTACCACCCCTCCGGCTGGAAACACCATATATTTT.

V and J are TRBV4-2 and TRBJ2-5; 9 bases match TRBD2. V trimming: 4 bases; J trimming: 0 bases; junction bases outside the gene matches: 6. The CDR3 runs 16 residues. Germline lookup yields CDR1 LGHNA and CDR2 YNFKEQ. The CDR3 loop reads CASSLGASGNQETQYF. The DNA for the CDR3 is TGTGCCAGCAGCCTCGGGGCTAGCGGGAACCAAGAGACCCAGTACTTC.

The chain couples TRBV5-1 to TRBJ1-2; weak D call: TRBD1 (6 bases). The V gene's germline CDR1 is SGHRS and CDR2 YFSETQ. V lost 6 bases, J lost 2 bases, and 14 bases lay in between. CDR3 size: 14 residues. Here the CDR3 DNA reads TGCGCCAGCACCTACTCAGGACAGAACTATGGCTACACCTTC. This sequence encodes CASTYSGQNYGYTF.

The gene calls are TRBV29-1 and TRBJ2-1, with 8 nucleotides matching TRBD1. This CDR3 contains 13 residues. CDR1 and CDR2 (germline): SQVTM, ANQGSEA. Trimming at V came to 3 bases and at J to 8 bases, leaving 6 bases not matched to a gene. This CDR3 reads CSVDLAGGDEQFF. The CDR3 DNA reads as TGCAGCGTTGACCTCGCAGGGGGCGATGAGCAGTTCTTC.

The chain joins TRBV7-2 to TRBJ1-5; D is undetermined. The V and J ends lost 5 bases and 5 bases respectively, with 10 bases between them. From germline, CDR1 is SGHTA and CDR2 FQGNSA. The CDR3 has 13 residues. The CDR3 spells CASSRRQDQPQHF. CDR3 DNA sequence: TGTGCCAGCAGCAGACGGCAGGATCAGCCCCAGCATTTT.

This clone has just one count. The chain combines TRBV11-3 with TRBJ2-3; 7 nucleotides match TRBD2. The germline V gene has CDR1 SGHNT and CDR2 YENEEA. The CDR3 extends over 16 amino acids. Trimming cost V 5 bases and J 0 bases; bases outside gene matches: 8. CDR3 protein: CASSVGSGPSTDTQYF. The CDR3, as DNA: TGTGCCAGCAGCGTGGGTAGCGGGCCTAGCACAGATACGCAGTATTTT.

CDR3 in DNA: TGCGCCAGCAGCCAAGAAGGACAGGGACCCTACTATGGCTACACCTTC. It specifies CASSQEGQGPYYGYTF. The V gene is TRBV4-1, the J gene TRBJ1-2, with 8 positions matching TRBD1. The CDR3 extends over 16 amino acids. Germline values: CDR1 MGHRA, CDR2 YSYEKL. V trimming: 0 bases; J trimming: 3 bases; junction bases outside the gene matches: 6.

CDR3 sequence reads: CASSSRTSGYNEQFF. The CDR3 nucleotides are TGCGCCAGCAGCTCGCGGACTAGCGGTTACAATGAGCAGTTCTTC. The chain employs TRBV5-1 and TRBJ2-1; 10 positions agree with TRBD2. Germline CDR1 and CDR2: SGHRS and YFSETQ. J lost 4 bases, V lost 3 bases, and 4 bases had no gene match. This CDR3 has 15 amino acids.

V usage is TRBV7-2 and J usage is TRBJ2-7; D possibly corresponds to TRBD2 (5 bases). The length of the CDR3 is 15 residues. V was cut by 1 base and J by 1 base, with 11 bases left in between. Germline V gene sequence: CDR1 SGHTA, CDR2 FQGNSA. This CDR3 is CASSLGGSPSYEQYF. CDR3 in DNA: TGTGCCAGCAGCTTAGGCGGGTCTCCTTCCTACGAGCAGTACTTC.

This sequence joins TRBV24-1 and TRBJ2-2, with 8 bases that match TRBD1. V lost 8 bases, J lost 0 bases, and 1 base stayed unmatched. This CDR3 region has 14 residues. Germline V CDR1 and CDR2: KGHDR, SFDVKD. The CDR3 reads CATTDRANTGELFF. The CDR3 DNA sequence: TGTGCCACCACGGACAGGGCGAACACCGGGGAGCTGTTTTTT.

CDR3: CAISETGGDGYTF. For the CDR3, the DNA is TGTGCCATCAGTGAGACAGGGGGCGATGGCTACACCTTC. V is TRBV10-3 and J is TRBJ1-2; 9 bases agree with TRBD1. V shed 2 bases, J shed 6 bases, and the junction held 1 base outside the gene matches. The CDR3 has 13 amino acids. Per the germline V gene, CDR1 is ENHRY and CDR2 is SYGVKD.

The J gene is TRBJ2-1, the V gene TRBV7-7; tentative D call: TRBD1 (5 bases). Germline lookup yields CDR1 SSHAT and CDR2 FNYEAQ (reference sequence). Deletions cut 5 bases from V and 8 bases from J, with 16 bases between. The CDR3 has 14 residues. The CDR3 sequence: CASSQRGMGYEQFF. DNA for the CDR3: TGTGCCAGCAGCCAAAGGGGCATGGGCTATGAGCAGTTCTTC.

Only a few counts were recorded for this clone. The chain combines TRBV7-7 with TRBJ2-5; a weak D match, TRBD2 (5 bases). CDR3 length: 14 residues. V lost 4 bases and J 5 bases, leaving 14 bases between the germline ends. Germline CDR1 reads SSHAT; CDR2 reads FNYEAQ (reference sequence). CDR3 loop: CASSSGFTEETQYF. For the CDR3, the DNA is TGTGCCAGCAGCTCGGGATTTACGGAGGAGACCCAGTACTTC.

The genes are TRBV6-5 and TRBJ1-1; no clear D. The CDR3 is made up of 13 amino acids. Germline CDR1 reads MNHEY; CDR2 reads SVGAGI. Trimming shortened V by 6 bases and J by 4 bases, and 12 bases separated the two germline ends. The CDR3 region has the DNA TGTGCCAGCAGAATTGGGCTCTCCACTGAAGCTTTCTTT. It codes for CASRIGLSTEAFF.

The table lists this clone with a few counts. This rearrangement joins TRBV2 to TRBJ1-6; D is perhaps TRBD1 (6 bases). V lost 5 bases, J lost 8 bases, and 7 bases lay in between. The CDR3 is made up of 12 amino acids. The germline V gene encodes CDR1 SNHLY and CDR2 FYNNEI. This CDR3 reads CASSNRDSPLHF. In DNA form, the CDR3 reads TGTGCCAGCAGTAACAGGGATTCACCCCTCCACTTT.

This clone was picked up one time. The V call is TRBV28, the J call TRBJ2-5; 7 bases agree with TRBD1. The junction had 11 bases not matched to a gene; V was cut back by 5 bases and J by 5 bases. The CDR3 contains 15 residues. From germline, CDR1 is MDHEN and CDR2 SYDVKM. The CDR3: CASSRPGGRGETQYF. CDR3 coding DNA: TGTGCCAGCAGTCGACCAGGGGGACGAGGCGAGACCCAGTACTTC.

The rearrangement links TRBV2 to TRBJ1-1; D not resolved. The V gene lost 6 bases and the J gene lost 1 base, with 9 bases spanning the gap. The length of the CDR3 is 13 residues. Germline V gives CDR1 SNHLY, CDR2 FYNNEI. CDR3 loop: CASSVEGNTEAFF. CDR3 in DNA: TGTGCCAGCAGCGTAGAGGGGAACACTGAAGCTTTCTTT.

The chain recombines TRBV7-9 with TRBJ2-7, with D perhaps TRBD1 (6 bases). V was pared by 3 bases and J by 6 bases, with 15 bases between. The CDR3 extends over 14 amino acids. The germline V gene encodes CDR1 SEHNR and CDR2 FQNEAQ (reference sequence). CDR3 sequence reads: CASSFGTGPTEQYF. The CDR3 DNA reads TGTGCCAGCAGCTTCGGAACAGGGCCTACCGAGCAGTACTTC.

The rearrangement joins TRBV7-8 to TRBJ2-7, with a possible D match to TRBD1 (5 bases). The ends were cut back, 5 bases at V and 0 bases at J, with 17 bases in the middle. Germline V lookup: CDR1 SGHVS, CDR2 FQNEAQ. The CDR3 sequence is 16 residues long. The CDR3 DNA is TGTGCCAGCAGCCGAACTCAGGGATCTCCCTCCTACGAGCAGTACTTC. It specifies CASSRTQGSPSYEQYF.

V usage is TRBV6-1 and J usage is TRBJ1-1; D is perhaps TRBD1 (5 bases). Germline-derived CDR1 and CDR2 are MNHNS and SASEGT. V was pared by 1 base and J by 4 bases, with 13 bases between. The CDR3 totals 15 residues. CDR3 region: CASSEVGQGGTEAFF. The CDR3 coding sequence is TGTGCCAGCAGTGAAGTCGGTCAGGGCGGCACTGAAGCTTTCTTT.

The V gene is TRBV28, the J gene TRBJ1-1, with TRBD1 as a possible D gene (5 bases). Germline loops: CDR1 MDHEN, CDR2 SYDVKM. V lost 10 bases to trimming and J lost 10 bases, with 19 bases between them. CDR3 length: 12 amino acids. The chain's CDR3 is CATRRGIERAFF. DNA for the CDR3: TGTGCCACCAGAAGGGGCATTGAGAGAGCTTTCTTT.

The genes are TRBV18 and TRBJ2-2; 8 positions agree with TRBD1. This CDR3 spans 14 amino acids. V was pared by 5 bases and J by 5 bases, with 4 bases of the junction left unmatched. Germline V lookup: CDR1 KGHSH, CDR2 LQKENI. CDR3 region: CASSLRQGTGELFF. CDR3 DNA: TGTGCCAGCTCATTACGACAGGGGACCGGGGAGCTGTTTTTT.